The 25 T cell receptor beta chains in this list originate from one sample, sequenced in a study of CD8+ T cells in alopecia areata. RNA extraction and reverse transcription yielded cDNA as sequencing template. Repertoires were generated with immunoSEQ multiplex PCR, while TCRdb's copy carries only in-frame clones and drops some. In the table there are under 350,000 clones, 58% of which are singletons. Treatment defined: oral pan-JAK inhibitor, 5-10 mg twice daily. The sample consisted of CD4+ T cells sorted from blood, taken at week 24, from a patient treated with tofacitinib. The receptors come from a human donor with alopecia areata.

The sample holds a few counts of this clone. This chain uses TRBV5-6 with TRBJ2-1; D unclear. The CDR3 is made up of 13 amino acids. Deletions cut 0 bases from V and 5 bases from J, with 6 bases between. Germline CDR1 reads SGHDT; CDR2 reads YYEEEE. The CDR3 protein is CASSLVPNNEQFF. The CDR3 region has the DNA TGTGCCAGCAGCTTGGTTCCCAACAATGAGCAGTTCTTC.

The chain links TRBV7-2 to TRBJ1-2, with D possibly TRBD1 on 5 matching bases. V was shortened by 2 bases and J by 6 bases, with 22 bases between the two germline ends. The CDR3 consists of 17 residues. Germline CDR1 is SGHTA and CDR2 is FQGNSA. DNA of the CDR3: TGTGCCAGCAGCTTAACCGCCGGGACCCGTCTAGGGGATGGCTACACCTTC. Translated, it gives CASSLTAGTRLGDGYTF.

The gene calls are TRBV19 and TRBJ2-2, with D perhaps matching TRBD2 (7 bases). Deletions cut 5 bases from V and 3 bases from J, with 16 bases between. Looked up from germline, CDR1 is LNHDA and CDR2 is SQIVND (reference sequence). The CDR3 runs to 16 residues. CDR3 protein: CASSPHGGPYTGELFF. CDR3 coding DNA: TGTGCCAGTAGTCCCCACGGGGGGCCTTACACCGGGGAGCTGTTTTTT.

The chain combines TRBV7-2 with TRBJ2-7; 8 bases are a match to TRBD2. The CDR3 runs 15 residues. Trimming at V came to 5 bases and at J to 7 bases, leaving 13 bases not matched to a gene. Germline values: CDR1 SGHTA, CDR2 FQGNSA. CDR3 bases: TGTGCCAGCAGCCCCGGGGGGCGGGGGGTTAGGGAGCAGTACTTC. The encoded protein is CASSPGGRGVREQYF.

The CDR3 sequence is CASSRTGGAGNIQYF. CDR3 nucleotide sequence: TGTGCCAGCAGCCGTACAGGGGGCGCGGGGAACATTCAGTACTTC. This chain uses TRBV11-2 with TRBJ2-4, with 9 bases identical to TRBD1. The CDR3 runs 15 residues. Trimming removed 5 bases from V and 7 bases from J; junction bases left unmatched: 9. Germline CDR1 SGHAT, CDR2 FQNNGV.

The chain has TRBV10-3 and TRBJ2-5, with D possibly being TRBD2 (5 bases). The CDR3 loop spans 18 amino acids. The germline gives CDR1 ENHRY, CDR2 SYGVKD. Between the trimmed V and J ends, which lost 0 bases and 1 base, there was a span of 18 bases. The DNA of the CDR3 is TGTGCCATCAGTGAGTCACGGGGAGAAAAAGTGACCCAAGAGACCCAGTACTTC. Translation: CAISESRGEKVTQETQYF.

The chain has TRBV19 and TRBJ2-5; TRBD1 aligns across 10 bases. V gave up 4 bases and J gave up 0 bases; unmatched junction bases: 2. The CDR3 is 15 amino acids. The V gene's germline CDR1 is LNHDA and CDR2 SQIVND (reference sequence). The CDR3 DNA sequence: TGTGCCAGTAGTAAGGACAGGGGGTACCAAGAGACCCAGTACTTC. Amino acid sequence: CASSKDRGYQETQYF.

The chain carries TRBV5-1 and TRBJ2-3; the match to TRBD1 covers 8 bases. Germline V gives CDR1 SGHRS, CDR2 YFSETQ. With 0 bases clipped from V and 0 bases from J, the junction kept 0 bases outside the gene matches. The CDR3 length is 15 residues. The chain's CDR3 is CASSLGQGSTDTQYF. CDR3 DNA: TGCGCCAGCAGCTTGGGACAGGGGAGCACAGATACGCAGTATTTT. Together with reference TRBV5-1 and TRBJ2-3, the CDR3 gives the full variable domain: KAGVTQTPRYLIKTRGQQVTLSCSPISGHRSVSWYQQTPGQGLQFLFEYFSETQRNKGNFPGRFSGRQFSNSRSEMNVSTLELGDSALYLCASSLGQGSTDTQYFGPGTRLTVL.

This clone was picked up a small number of times. Other nucleotide sequences from this sample produce the same CDR3. Here the CDR3 reads CSVDRGVNEQFF. The DNA for the CDR3 is TGCAGCGTTGATCGCGGGGTCAATGAGCAGTTCTTC. V gene TRBV29-1 combines with J gene TRBJ2-1; a weak D match, TRBD2 (6 bases). The V gene lost 3 bases and the J gene lost 6 bases, with 9 bases spanning the gap. The CDR3 totals 12 residues. Germline CDR1 reads SQVTM; CDR2 reads ANQGSEA.

In this sample, this clone turned up a few times. The V call is TRBV29-1, the J call TRBJ2-5; D not certain. This CDR3 contains 14 residues. Trimming stripped 2 bases from V and 2 bases from J, with 12 bases between. Germline V gene lookup returns CDR1 SQVTM and CDR2 ANQGSEA. The CDR3 DNA reads TGCAGCGTTGAAAAGGGTGGAATTCAAGAGACCCAGTACTTC. Its protein is CSVEKGGIQETQYF.

The rearrangement uses TRBV28 and TRBJ1-6, with a tentative D call TRBD1 (5 bases). V was cut by 6 bases and J by 7 bases, with 13 bases left in between. Germline CDR1 MDHEN, CDR2 SYDVKM. The CDR3 runs 14 residues. CDR3 sequence: CASSPGPGNSPLHF. DNA for the CDR3: TGTGCCAGCAGCCCGGGACCTGGGAATTCACCCCTCCACTTT.

The chain couples TRBV28 to TRBJ1-3; possible D gene TRBD1, 5 bases. The CDR3 loop spans 14 amino acids. Trimming cost V 6 bases and J 2 bases, with 11 bases left between them. The germline V gene encodes CDR1 MDHEN and CDR2 SYDVKM. The CDR3 sequence is CASRSGLAGNTIYF. CDR3 DNA: TGTGCCAGCAGGTCAGGGCTGGCTGGAAACACCATATATTTT.

This clone has a handful of counts. The chain uses TRBV25-1 and TRBJ2-7; 9 bases are a match to TRBD1. V lost 6 bases to trimming and J lost 2 bases; unmatched junction nucleotides: 5. Germline V lookup: CDR1 MGHDK, CDR2 SYGVNS. CDR3 length equals 14 residues. This CDR3 is CASRKTGGTYEQYF. The CDR3 nucleotides are TGTGCCAGCAGGAAGACAGGGGGAACCTACGAGCAGTACTTC.

Of note for this clone: A junction boundary mismatches the germline segment, possibly from a read error. The chain links TRBV7-2 to TRBJ2-3; perhaps D is TRBD1 or TRBD2 (5 bases each). The CDR3 is 14 residues long. CDR1 and CDR2 from the germline V gene are SGHTA and FQGNSA. CDR3 sequence (DNA): TGTGCCAGCAACTTAGGGACCTACACAGATACGCAGTATTTT. This encodes CASNLGTYTDTQYF.

This clone appeared a few times. The genes are TRBV5-1 and TRBJ2-1; the D gene is possibly TRBD2 (5 bases). This CDR3 spans 14 amino acids. Trimming cost V 0 bases and J 9 bases, with 13 bases left between them. The germline V gene encodes CDR1 SGHRS and CDR2 YFSETQ. The CDR3 protein is CASSLELGSGEQFF. The CDR3 DNA is TGCGCCAGCAGCTTGGAACTAGGGAGTGGTGAGCAGTTCTTC.

This clone was seen a handful of times. The chain has TRBV10-3 and TRBJ1-5; the D gene is possibly TRBD1 (6 bases). The CDR3 spans 14 residues. The germline V gene encodes CDR1 ENHRY and CDR2 SYGVKD. V was cut by 2 bases and J by 8 bases, with 13 bases left in between. The CDR3 DNA follows: TGTGCCATCAGTGAGGTGGGGGGCGAGAAGCCCCAGCATTTT. Translating gives CAISEVGGEKPQHF.

The chain couples TRBV30 to TRBJ1-2, with D maybe TRBD1 (5 bases). V shed 4 bases and J shed 4 bases, with 13 bases lying between them. This CDR3 is 13 amino acids long. CDR1 is GTSNPN and CDR2 is SVGIG in the germline V gene (reference sequence). The chain's CDR3 is CAWTSRGGYGYTF. DNA of the CDR3: TGTGCCTGGACCTCCCGTGGGGGCTATGGCTACACCTTC. The whole variable domain, remainder taken from reference TRBV30 and TRBJ1-2, is SQTIHQWPATLVQPVGSPLSLECTVEGTSNPNLYWYRQAAGRGLQLLFYSVGIGQISSEVPQNLSASRPQDRQFILSSKKLLLSDSGFYLCAWTSRGGYGYTFGSGTRLTVV.

This chain joins TRBV4-1 and TRBJ1-4; D gene unclear. The germline V gene encodes CDR1 MGHRA and CDR2 YSYEKL. Between the trimmed V and J ends, which lost 3 bases and 8 bases, there was a span of 10 bases. The CDR3 sequence is 13 residues long. The CDR3 loop is CASSQAWREKLFF. CDR3 DNA sequence: TGCGCCAGCAGCCAGGCCTGGAGAGAAAAACTGTTTTTT.

The chain employs TRBV4-3 and TRBJ2-3; TRBD2 matches 9 bases. The J segment lost 5 bases and the V segment lost 2 bases, leaving 8 bases of the junction unmatched. Germline assignment: CDR1 LGHNA and CDR2 YSLEER. This CDR3 is 16 amino acids long. The CDR3 sequence is CASSQTPGLAIDTQYF. Here the CDR3 DNA reads TGCGCCAGCAGCCAAACCCCGGGACTAGCTATAGATACGCAGTATTTT.

The chain combines TRBV5-1 with TRBJ2-2; D unclear. CDR1 is SGHRS and CDR2 is YFSETQ in the germline V gene. Trimming pared 0 bases from V and 2 bases from J, leaving 5 bases between. This CDR3 is built from 14 residues. CDR3 in amino acids: CASSLVLNTGELFF. In nucleotides, the CDR3 is TGCGCCAGCAGCTTGGTACTCAACACCGGGGAGCTGTTTTTT.

There are a few counts of this clone. The chain uses TRBV7-9 and TRBJ1-2; 10 bases agree with TRBD1. The V gene's germline CDR1 is SEHNR and CDR2 FQNEAQ (reference sequence). This CDR3 is built from 15 residues. V shed 6 bases and J 3 bases; nucleotides not matched to a gene: 7. CDR3: CASSSGTGEYYGYTF. CDR3 bases: TGTGCCAGCAGTTCCGGGACAGGGGAATACTATGGCTACACCTTC.

This chain uses TRBV19 with TRBJ2-6, with 7 bases fitting TRBD1. The length of the CDR3 is 16 residues. From germline, CDR1 is LNHDA and CDR2 SQIVND (reference sequence). Losses at the gene ends were 7 bases for V and 0 bases for J; bases not matched to a gene: 6. Here the CDR3 reads CASMGQPGSGANVLTF. The CDR3 DNA sequence: TGTGCCAGTATGGGACAGCCGGGCTCTGGGGCCAACGTCCTGACTTTC.

The chain is built from TRBV2 and TRBJ1-3, with TRBD1 matching 7 bases. V gave up 5 bases and J gave up 1 base; unmatched junction bases: 8. From germline, CDR1 is SNHLY and CDR2 FYNNEI. The CDR3 runs to 16 residues. The CDR3 is CASSPDRTASGNTIYF. CDR3 sequence (DNA): TGTGCCAGCAGTCCGGACAGGACGGCTTCTGGAAACACCATATATTTT.

The chain employs TRBV14 and TRBJ1-2, with 9 bases identical to TRBD1. The CDR3 spans 14 residues. The germline V gene encodes CDR1 SGHDN and CDR2 FVKESK. V was clipped by 4 bases and J by 5 bases; unmatched bases: 5. As DNA, the CDR3 is TGTGCCAGCAGCCCCGGGACAGGGTGGTATGGCTACACCTTC. Translation: CASSPGTGWYGYTF.

This CDR3 reads CASSEFSNQPQHF. The CDR3 DNA follows: TGTGCCAGCAGCGAGTTCAGCAATCAGCCCCAGCATTTT. The V and J genes are TRBV6-5 and TRBJ1-5; D not certain. The CDR3 extends over 13 amino acids. Germline CDR1 and CDR2: MNHEY and SVGAGI. Deletions cut 6 bases from V and 1 base from J, with 7 bases between.